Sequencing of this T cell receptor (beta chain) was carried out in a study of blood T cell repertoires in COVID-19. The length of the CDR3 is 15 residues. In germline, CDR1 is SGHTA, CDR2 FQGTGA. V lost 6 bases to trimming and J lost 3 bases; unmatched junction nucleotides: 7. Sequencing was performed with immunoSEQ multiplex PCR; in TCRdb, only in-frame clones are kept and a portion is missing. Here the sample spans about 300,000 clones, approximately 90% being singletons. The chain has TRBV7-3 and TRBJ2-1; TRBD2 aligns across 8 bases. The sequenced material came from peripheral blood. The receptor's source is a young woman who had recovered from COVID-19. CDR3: CASSSNGGVYNEQFF. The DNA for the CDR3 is TGTGCCAGCAGTTCAAACGGGGGGGTCTACAATGAGCAGTTCTTC. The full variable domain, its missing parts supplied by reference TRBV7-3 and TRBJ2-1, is GAGVSQTPSNKVTEKGKYVELRCDPISGHTALYWYRQSLGQGPEFLIYFQGTGAADDSGLPNDRFFAVRPEGSVSTLKIQRTERGDSAVYLCASSSNGGVYNEQFFGPGTRLTVL.